This record covers a single T cell receptor (beta chain). The antigen is not known. Clones were read by immunoSEQ multiplex PCR, and TCRdb kept only the in-frame ones, dropping some. The sample has 150,000 to 200,000 clones, roughly nine tenths seen once. The data stem from a study of cytomegalovirus exposure and HLA in healthy donors. Study outcomes and limitations: The study designated 150 to 200 TCR beta chains cytomegalovirus-associated. Under in vitro conditions, a few CMV-associated chains were confirmed as specific for CMV antigens. According to reports, the classifier identified cytomegalovirus status with high specificity and sensitivity.

With 7 bases clipped from V and 4 bases from J, the junction kept 2 bases outside the gene matches. The germline V gene encodes CDR1 GTSNPN and CDR2 SVGIG (reference sequence). This CDR3 region has 12 residues. This TCR derives from a man aged 25 to 40 in good health and CMV-seropositive. This chain links TRBV30 with TRBJ1-4; 8 bases line up with TRBD1. Sequencing was carried out using PBMCs. CDR3 region: CALDRGNEKLFF. Here the CDR3 DNA reads TGTGCCTTAGACAGGGGTAATGAAAAACTGTTTTTT.